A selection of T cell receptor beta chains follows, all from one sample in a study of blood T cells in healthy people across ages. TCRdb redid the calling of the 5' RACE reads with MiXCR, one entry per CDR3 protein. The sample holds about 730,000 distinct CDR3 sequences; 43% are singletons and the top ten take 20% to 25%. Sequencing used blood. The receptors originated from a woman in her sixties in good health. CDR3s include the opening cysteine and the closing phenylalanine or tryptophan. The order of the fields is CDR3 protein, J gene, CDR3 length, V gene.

CDR3aa: CASSKAPTWREAEDTQYF
j_gene: TRBJ2-3
len: 18
v_gene: TRBV21-1

CDR3aa: CSVNTEAFF
j_gene: TRBJ1-1
len: 9
v_gene: TRBV29-1

CDR3aa: CASSLDWATDTQYF
j_gene: TRBJ2-3
len: 14
v_gene: TRBV11-2

CDR3aa: CSVDKPRSQETQYF
j_gene: TRBJ2-5
len: 14
v_gene: TRBV29-1

CDR3aa: CSVEPRLNTEAFF
j_gene: TRBJ1-1
len: 13
v_gene: TRBV29-1

CDR3aa: CASGYLEQYF
j_gene: TRBJ2-7
len: 10
v_gene: TRBV6-6

CDR3aa: CASSLRGTGNSGANVPTF
j_gene: TRBJ2-6
len: 18
v_gene: TRBV27

CDR3aa: CAISHRVNRETQYF
j_gene: NA
len: 14
v_gene: TRBV10-3

CDR3aa: CAGSWLSGGETDTQYF
j_gene: TRBJ2-3
len: 16
v_gene: TRBV7-3

CDR3aa: CASPRGANFNEQFF
j_gene: TRBJ2-1
len: 14
v_gene: TRBV5-5

CDR3aa: CASSRGQDVTDTQYF
j_gene: TRBJ2-3
len: 15
v_gene: TRBV4-2

CDR3aa: CASSRPRGGEQYF
j_gene: NA
len: 13
v_gene: TRBV18

CDR3aa: CASSPTLGQGRETQYF
j_gene: TRBJ2-5
len: 16
v_gene: TRBV7-8

CDR3aa: CASRGRGEVAEAFF
j_gene: TRBJ1-1
len: 14
v_gene: TRBV2

CDR3aa: CSARGWEKDEKLFF
j_gene: TRBJ1-4
len: 14
v_gene: TRBV20-1

CDR3aa: CSVSPPVAGDEGWETQYF
j_gene: TRBJ2-5
len: 18
v_gene: TRBV20-1

CDR3aa: CAGTAKTSSNEQFF
j_gene: TRBJ2-1
len: 14
v_gene: TRBV6-6

CDR3aa: CSASDSRAHNQYF
j_gene: TRBJ2-4
len: 13
v_gene: TRBV20-1

CDR3aa: CAGQGQGSGTEAFF
j_gene: TRBJ1-1
len: 14
v_gene: TRBV28

CDR3aa: CASSLASGTGWSEAFF
j_gene: TRBJ1-1
len: 16
v_gene: TRBV7-6

CDR3aa: CASSLAVGRRNYGYTF
j_gene: TRBJ1-2
len: 16
v_gene: TRBV5-1

CDR3aa: CSARPTVYNEQFF
j_gene: TRBJ2-1
len: 13
v_gene: TRBV20-1

CDR3aa: CASSTTRDRGSYEQYF
j_gene: TRBJ2-7
len: 16
v_gene: TRBV6-2/TRBV6-3

CDR3aa: CAGIMGAPGYNEQFF
j_gene: TRBJ2-1
len: 15
v_gene: TRBV2

CDR3aa: CAVQGIPTSYYEPYF
j_gene: TRBJ2-4
len: 15
v_gene: TRBV30

CDR3aa: CSARGQRNSYEQYF
j_gene: TRBJ2-7
len: 14
v_gene: TRBV20-1

CDR3aa: CASSAGGASGTDTQYF
j_gene: TRBJ2-3
len: 16
v_gene: TRBV11-2

CDR3aa: CSATGTSGSSRTDTQYF
j_gene: TRBJ2-3
len: 17
v_gene: TRBV20-1

CDR3aa: CASSSGTSGANEQFF
j_gene: TRBJ2-1
len: 15
v_gene: TRBV6-5

CDR3aa: CASSLSPQGTNYGYTF
j_gene: TRBJ1-2
len: 16
v_gene: TRBV7-3

CDR3aa: CASSQGQHGNSPLHF
j_gene: TRBJ1-6
len: 15
v_gene: TRBV14

CDR3aa: CSAREAGKEAFF
j_gene: TRBJ1-1
len: 12
v_gene: TRBV20-1

CDR3aa: CSARDVNQETQYF
j_gene: TRBJ2-5
len: 13
v_gene: TRBV20-1

CDR3aa: CASSQTTGGDQPQHF
j_gene: TRBJ1-5
len: 15
v_gene: TRBV5-1

CDR3aa: CASSSGRHPDRFYNEQFF
j_gene: TRBJ2-1
len: 18
v_gene: TRBV27

CDR3aa: CASSWVHYGYTF
j_gene: TRBJ1-2
len: 12
v_gene: TRBV12-3/TRBV12-4

CDR3aa: CASSPLGSDEQYF
j_gene: TRBJ2-7
len: 13
v_gene: TRBV4-2

CDR3aa: CASGLMSNEQFF
j_gene: TRBJ2-1
len: 12
v_gene: TRBV7-3

CDR3aa: CSIARDSVILNEQFF
j_gene: TRBJ2-1
len: 15
v_gene: TRBV29-1

CDR3aa: CASSERALSSYNEQFF
j_gene: TRBJ2-1
len: 16
v_gene: TRBV2

CDR3aa: CASSQKGNTEAFF
j_gene: TRBJ1-1
len: 13
v_gene: TRBV7-9

CDR3aa: CASSQVRQGVYEQYF
j_gene: TRBJ2-7
len: 15
v_gene: TRBV3-1

CDR3aa: CASSGKPSLGGSLGEQFF
j_gene: TRBJ2-1
len: 18
v_gene: TRBV7-3

CDR3aa: CASSLRRGDQETQYF
j_gene: TRBJ2-5
len: 15
v_gene: TRBV13

CDR3aa: CASSLTPRTVLGFGANVLTF
j_gene: TRBJ2-6
len: 20
v_gene: TRBV7-3

CDR3aa: CASRSGGANVLTF
j_gene: TRBJ2-6
len: 13
v_gene: TRBV14

CDR3aa: CASSDAQGGSPLHF
j_gene: TRBJ1-6
len: 14
v_gene: TRBV12-3/TRBV12-4

CDR3aa: CASNPGTGVGGYTF
j_gene: TRBJ1-2
len: 14
v_gene: TRBV28

CDR3aa: CASSLDVGGHEQYF
j_gene: TRBJ2-7
len: 14
v_gene: TRBV5-6

CDR3aa: CASSQGAAATQETQYF
j_gene: TRBJ2-5
len: 16
v_gene: TRBV4-1

CDR3aa: CASSLVEQGAREFF
j_gene: TRBJ2-1
len: 14
v_gene: TRBV12-3/TRBV12-4

CDR3aa: CASRDRELYGYTF
j_gene: TRBJ1-2
len: 13
v_gene: TRBV25-1

CDR3aa: CASSQGSSGPGYEQYF
j_gene: NA
len: 16
v_gene: TRBV4-2

CDR3aa: CASSRGTSDTGELFF
j_gene: TRBJ2-2
len: 15
v_gene: TRBV4-2

CDR3aa: CASSLSISSGANVLTF
j_gene: TRBJ2-6
len: 16
v_gene: TRBV5-6

CDR3aa: CASSVGGAGGDNEQFF
j_gene: TRBJ2-1
len: 16
v_gene: TRBV9

CDR3aa: CSASLPNYGYTF
j_gene: TRBJ1-2
len: 12
v_gene: TRBV20-1

CDR3aa: CASRLGLAGYNEQFF
j_gene: TRBJ2-1
len: 15
v_gene: TRBV28